This TCR beta chain comes out of a study of blood T cells in healthy people across ages. Study-wide points: More naive CD4+ cells and higher diversity were found in long-lived than in aged donors.

Donors were systemically healthy Caucasian individuals from Russia aged 6 to 90 years. Samples each had at least 6 micrograms of total RNA extracted. Alongside a J-beta primer mix, a sample-barcoded 5' primer served in a second PCR lasting 7 to 11 cycles. TCRdb re-called the 5' RACE reads with MiXCR, one entry per CDR3 protein. The sample shows 1,300,000 or so distinct CDR3 sequences, roughly 60% of them seen only once. Trimming took 5 bases from V and 5 from J; bases not matched to a gene: 16. Germline lookup yields CDR1 SEHNR and CDR2 FQNEAQ (reference sequence). The CDR3 spans 17 residues. Notes on this clonotype: Its antigen remains unidentified.

Source material: blood. The sequence was obtained from a man younger than 30 in good health. The V call is TRBV7-9, the J call TRBJ2-3; 7 nucleotides agree with TRBD2. CDR3 in amino acids: CASSHTVRTSVRDTQYF. The CDR3 nucleotides read TGTGCCAGCAGCCATACAGTACGTACTAGCGTGAGAGATACGCAGTATTTT.